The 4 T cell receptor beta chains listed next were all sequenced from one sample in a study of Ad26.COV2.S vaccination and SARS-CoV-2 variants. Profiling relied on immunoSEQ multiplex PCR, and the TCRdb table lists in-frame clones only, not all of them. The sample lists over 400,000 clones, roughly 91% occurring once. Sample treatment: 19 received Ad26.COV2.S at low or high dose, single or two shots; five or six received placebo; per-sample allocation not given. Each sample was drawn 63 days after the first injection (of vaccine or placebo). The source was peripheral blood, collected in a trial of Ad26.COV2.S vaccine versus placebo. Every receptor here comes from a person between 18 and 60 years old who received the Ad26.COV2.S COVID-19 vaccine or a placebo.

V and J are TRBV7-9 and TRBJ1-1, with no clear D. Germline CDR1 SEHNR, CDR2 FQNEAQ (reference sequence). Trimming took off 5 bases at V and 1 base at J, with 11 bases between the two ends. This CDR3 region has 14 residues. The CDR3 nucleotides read TGTGCCAGCAGCCCAGTAGCAGAGAACACTGAAGCTTTCTTT. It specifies CASSPVAENTEAFF.

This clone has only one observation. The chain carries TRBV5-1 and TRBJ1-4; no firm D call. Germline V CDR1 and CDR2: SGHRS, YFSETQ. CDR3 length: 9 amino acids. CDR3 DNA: TGCGACCGGACCTGGAAACTGTTTTTT. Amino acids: CDRTWKLFF.

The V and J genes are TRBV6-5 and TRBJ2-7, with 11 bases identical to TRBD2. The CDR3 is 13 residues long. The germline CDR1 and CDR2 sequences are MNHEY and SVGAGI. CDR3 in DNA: TGTGCCAGCTCGAGGGGTCTAGCGGGAGGCTTGTATGTC. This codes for CASSRGLAGGLYV.

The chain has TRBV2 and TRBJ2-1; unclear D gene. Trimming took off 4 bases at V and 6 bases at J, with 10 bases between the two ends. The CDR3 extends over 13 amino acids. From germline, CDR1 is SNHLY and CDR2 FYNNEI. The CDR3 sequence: CASSGTRPNEQFF. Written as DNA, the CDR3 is TGTGCCAGCAGTGGAACCAGACCCAATGAGCAGTTCTTC. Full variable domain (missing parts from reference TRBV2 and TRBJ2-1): EPEVTQTPSHQVTQMGQEVILRCVPISNHLYFYWYRQILGQKVEFLVSFYNNEISEKSEIFDDQFSVERPDGSNFTLKIRSTKLEDSAMYFCASSGTRPNEQFFGPGTRLTVL.